A selection of T cell receptor beta chains follows, all from one sample in a study of cytomegalovirus exposure and HLA in healthy donors. Using immunoSEQ multiplex PCR, the repertoire was profiled, and TCRdb retains in-frame clones only, with some absent. This table has about 140,000 clones, around 85% appearing once. The sample comprised PBMCs. The source of these receptors is a female donor in good health and CMV-seronegative. CDR3s leave out the opening cysteine and the closing phenylalanine or tryptophan. A D gene is named only where the DNA matches it firmly.

TRBJ1-2 TRBV27 TRBD1 ASSLSGQGAYGYT
TRBJ1-1 TRBV19 TRBD1 ASSTNPGQGKTEAF
TRBJ2-4 TRBV27 . ASRGQGRWSEKNIQY
TRBJ2-3 TRBV28 . ASSLSRDTITDTQY
TRBJ2-7 TRBV6-5 . ASSDNRDTYEQY
TRBJ2-5 TRBV7-6 TRBD1 ASSLVAPAGTGVRETQY
TRBJ2-5 TRBV7-7 TRBD2 ASSRGTSIETQY
TRBJ1-4 TRBV5-4 . ASSLTQGGGSGKLF
TRBJ1-1 TRBV15 . ATSRVMGRLQAF
TRBJ2-7 TRBV6-1 TRBD2 ASSETGTSGTEQY
TRBJ2-3 TRBV2 . ASRSPTGAGTDTQY
TRBJ1-1 TRBV27 . ASSIGVSGTEAF
TRBJ1-1 TRBV28 . ASRMGGANTEAF
TRBJ1-5 TRBV2 . ASKGDSNQPQH
TRBJ1-2 TRBV6-1 TRBD1 ASSLNADRGYGYT
TRBJ1-4 TRBV27 TRBD1 ASSLSKTGTGEKLF
TRBJ2-7 TRBV27 TRBD2 ASSLRLAGAYEQY
TRBJ2-7 TRBV5-5 TRBD1 ASSLGGQGVYEQY
TRBJ1-4 TRBV6-1 . ASSEGRRQPNEKLF
TRBJ1-3 TRBV7-9 TRBD1 ASSYVDRGPGNTIY
TRBJ2-3 TRBV5-1 TRBD2 ASSPGLAGNTDTQY
TRBJ1-5 TRBV28 . ASSADRAYNQPQH
TRBJ1-1 TRBV19 TRBD1 ASRTGDYTEAF
TRBJ1-4 TRBV9 TRBD1 ASSVEGTGYEKLF
TRBJ2-7 TRBV4-1 TRBD2 ASSPFPGASGGASYEQY
TRBJ2-2 TRBV29-1 TRBD2 SCGLAGGPATGELF